This TCR beta chain was captured by sequencing in a study of cytomegalovirus exposure and HLA in healthy donors. Study information: Tens of millions of unique TCRs from HLA-typed donors were held in an early release of data.

In regard to this clone: The antigen is not known.

The PCR employed 60 Vbeta primers together with 13 Jbeta primers. This table comes from immunoSEQ multiplex PCR, and its TCRdb copy is limited to in-frame clones, with some not included. Its table records about 75,000 clones. In germline, CDR1 is SGDLS, CDR2 YYNGEE. The CDR3 spans 15 residues. V gave up 3 bases and J gave up 1 base, with 10 bases separating them. Study-wide results and limits: A later analysis appeared to link common viral pathogens to several of the most significant clusters.

The sequence derives from a man aged 40-50 years in good health and CMV-seronegative. The gene calls are TRBV9 and TRBJ2-2; possible D gene TRBD1, 6 bases. The material sequenced was PBMCs. In DNA, the CDR3 is TGTGCCAGCAGCGCCCAACAGGGGAACACCGGGGAGCTGTTTTTT. The encoded protein is CASSAQQGNTGELFF.